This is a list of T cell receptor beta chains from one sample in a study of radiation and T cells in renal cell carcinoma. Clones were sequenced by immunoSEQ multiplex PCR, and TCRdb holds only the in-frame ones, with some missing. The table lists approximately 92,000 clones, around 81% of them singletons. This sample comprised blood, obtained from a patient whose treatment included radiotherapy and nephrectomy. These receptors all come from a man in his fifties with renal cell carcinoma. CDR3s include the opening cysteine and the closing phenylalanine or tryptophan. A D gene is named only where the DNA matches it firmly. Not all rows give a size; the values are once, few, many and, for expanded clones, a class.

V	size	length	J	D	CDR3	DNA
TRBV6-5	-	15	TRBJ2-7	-	CASSSDSLGPYEQYF	TGTGCCAGCAGTTCGGACAGTCTTGGTCCCTACGAGCAGTACTTC
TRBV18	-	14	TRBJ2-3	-	CASSSMGDTDTQYF	TGTGCCAGCTCGTCGATGGGGGATACAGATACGCAGTATTTT
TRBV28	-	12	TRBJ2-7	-	CATATEFGEQYF	TGTGCCACCGCCACAGAATTCGGCGAGCAGTACTTC
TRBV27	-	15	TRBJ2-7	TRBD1	CASSLQRTGAGEQYF	TGTGCCAGCAGTTTACAAAGGACAGGGGCAGGAGAGCAGTACTTC
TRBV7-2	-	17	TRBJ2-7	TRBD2	CASSLVNWQRGGQKQYF	TGTGCCAGCAGCTTAGTGAATTGGCAGCGGGGGGGCCAAAAGCAGTACTTC
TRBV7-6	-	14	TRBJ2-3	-	CASSLRLESDTQYF	TGTGCCAGCAGCCTACGACTAGAGTCAGATACGCAGTATTTT
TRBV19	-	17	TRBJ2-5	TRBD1	CASSKTHPGQGDETQYF	TGTGCCAGTAGTAAAACACATCCGGGACAGGGGGATGAGACCCAGTACTTC
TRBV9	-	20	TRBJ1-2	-	CASSESGGTGNYERFYGYTF	TGTGCCAGCAGCGAATCAGGCGGCACAGGGAATTATGAGCGATTCTATGGCTACACCTTC
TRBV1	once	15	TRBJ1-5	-	CTSSQDIVNNQPQHF	TGCACCAGCAGCCAAGATATAGTAAATAATCAGCCCCAGCATTTT
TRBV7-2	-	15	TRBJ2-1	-	CASSLEGRSYNEQFF	TGTGCCAGCAGCTTAGAAGGGAGGTCCTACAATGAGCAGTTCTTC
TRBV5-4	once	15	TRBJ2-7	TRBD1	CASSRAGTGMGEQYF	TGTGCCAGCAGCCGGGCCGGGACAGGGATGGGCGAGCAGTACTTC
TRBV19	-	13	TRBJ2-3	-	CASSTGLPDTQYF	TGTGCCAGTAGTACAGGTTTGCCCGATACGCAGTATTTT
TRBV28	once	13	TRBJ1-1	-	CASWADLNTEAFF	TGTGCCAGCTGGGCAGACTTGAACACTGAAGCTTTCTTT
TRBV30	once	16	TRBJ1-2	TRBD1	CAWSGDRPPANYGYTF	TGTGCCTGGAGTGGGGACAGACCCCCCGCTAACTATGGCTACACCTTC
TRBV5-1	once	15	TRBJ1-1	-	CASSPRGGGGTEAFF	TGCGCCAGCAGCCCCCGTGGAGGGGGGGGCACTGAAGCTTTCTTT
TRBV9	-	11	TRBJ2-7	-	CASSATYEQYF	TGTGCCAGCAGCGCAACCTACGAGCAGTACTTC
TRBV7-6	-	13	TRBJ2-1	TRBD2	CASSLSSGTSEFF	TGTGCCAGCAGCTTGAGCTCCGGGACTAGCGAGTTCTTC
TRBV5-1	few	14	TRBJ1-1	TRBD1	CASSLEQGATEAFF	TGCGCCAGCAGCTTGGAACAGGGGGCGACTGAAGCTTTCTTT
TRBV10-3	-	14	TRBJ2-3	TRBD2	CAIRIAGAVDTQYF	TGTGCCATCAGAATAGCGGGGGCTGTCGATACGCAGTATTTT
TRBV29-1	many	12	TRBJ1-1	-	CSVVPGEIEAFF	TGCAGCGTTGTGCCTGGGGAAATTGAAGCTTTCTTT
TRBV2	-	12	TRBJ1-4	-	CASSEPREKLFF	TGTGCCAGCAGTGAACCCCGGGAAAAACTGTTTTTT
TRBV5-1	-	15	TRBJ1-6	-	CASSPNRVRDSPLHF	TGCGCCAGCAGCCCGAACAGGGTCAGGGATTCACCCCTCCACTTT
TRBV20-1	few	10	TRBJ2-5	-	CSAIKETQYF	TGCAGTGCAATAAAAGAGACCCAGTACTTC
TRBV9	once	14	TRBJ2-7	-	CASSPSTAHYEQYF	TGTGCCAGCAGCCCCTCGACAGCCCACTACGAGCAGTACTTC
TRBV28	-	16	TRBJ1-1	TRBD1	CASSLYLRQGGTEAFF	TGTGCCAGCAGCTTATACCTCCGACAGGGAGGGACTGAAGCTTTCTTT
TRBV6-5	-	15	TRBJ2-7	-	CASSYSNGPSYEQYF	TGTGCCAGCAGTTACTCGAATGGTCCATCCTACGAGCAGTACTTC
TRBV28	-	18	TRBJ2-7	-	CASSPPSYYRRSSYEQYF	TGTGCCAGCAGTCCGCCGTCTTACTATCGACGGAGCTCCTACGAGCAGTACTTC
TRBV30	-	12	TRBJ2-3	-	CAWRRGADTQYF	TGTGCCTGGCGAAGGGGCGCAGATACGCAGTATTTT
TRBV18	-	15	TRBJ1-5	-	CASSPTGRENQPQHF	TGTGCCAGCTCACCAACGGGACGAGAAAATCAGCCCCAGCATTTT
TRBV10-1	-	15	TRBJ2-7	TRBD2	CASSLAVPGVYEQYF	TGCGCCAGCAGTCTAGCGGTTCCGGGGGTATACGAGCAGTACTTC
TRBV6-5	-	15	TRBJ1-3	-	CAARPISLSGNTIYF	TGTGCCGCCCGACCGATAAGCCTCTCTGGAAACACCATATATTTT
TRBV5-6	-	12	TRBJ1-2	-	CASSSRSYGYTF	TGTGCCAGCAGCTCACGAAGCTATGGCTACACCTTC
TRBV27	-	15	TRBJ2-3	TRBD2	CASSFGGGGTDTQYF	TGTGCCAGCAGTTTCGGGGGGGGAGGCACAGATACGCAGTATTTT
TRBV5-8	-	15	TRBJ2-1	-	CASNHGSVSYNEQFF	TGTGCCAGCAACCATGGGTCCGTTTCCTACAATGAGCAGTTCTTC
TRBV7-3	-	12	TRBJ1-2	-	CASSLTGYGYTF	TGTGCCAGCAGCTTAACGGGGTATGGCTACACCTTC
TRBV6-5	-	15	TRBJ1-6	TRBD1	CASSYQTGGRSPLHF	TGTGCCAGCAGTTACCAAACAGGGGGCCGGTCACCCCTCCACTTT
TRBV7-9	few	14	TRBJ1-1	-	CASSERQSNTEAFF	TGTGCCAGCAGCGAGCGGCAGAGCAACACTGAAGCTTTCTTT
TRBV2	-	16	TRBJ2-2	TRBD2	CASSDPLATNTGELFF	TGTGCCAGCAGTGACCCACTAGCGACGAACACCGGGGAGCTGTTTTTT
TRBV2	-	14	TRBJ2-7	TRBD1	CASYKQGASYEQYF	TGTGCCAGTTACAAACAGGGGGCCTCCTACGAGCAGTACTTC
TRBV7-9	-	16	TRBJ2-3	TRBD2	CASSPVSGRSTDTQYF	TGTGCCAGCAGCCCTGTAAGCGGGAGGAGCACAGATACGCAGTATTTT
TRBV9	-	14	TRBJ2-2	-	CASSVGGLGGGLFF	TGTGCCAGCAGCGTGGGAGGGCTCGGAGGGGGGCTGTTTTTT
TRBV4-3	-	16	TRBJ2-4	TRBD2	CASSPTLASAKNIQYF	TGCGCCAGCAGCCCGACACTAGCGTCGGCCAAAAACATTCAGTACTTC
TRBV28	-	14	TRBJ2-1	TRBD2	CASRSGTSGPQQFF	TGTGCCAGCAGGTCCGGGACTAGCGGACCACAGCAGTTCTTC
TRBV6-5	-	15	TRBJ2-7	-	CASSLRRGPTYEQYF	TGTGCCAGCAGTTTGCGGCGGGGGCCAACCTACGAGCAGTACTTC
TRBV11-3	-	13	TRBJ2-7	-	CASSLVRESEQYF	TGTGCCAGCAGCTTAGTCCGGGAGTCTGAGCAGTACTTC
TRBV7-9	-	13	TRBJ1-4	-	CASSLLQGEKLFF	TGTGCCAGCAGCTTACTTCAGGGGGAAAAACTGTTTTTT
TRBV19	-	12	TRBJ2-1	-	CAGISHNSEQFF	TGTGCCGGAATCTCCCACAATAGTGAGCAGTTCTTC
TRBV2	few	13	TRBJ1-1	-	CASSLLGVREAFF	TGTGCCAGCAGTTTATTGGGGGTCCGTGAAGCTTTCTTT
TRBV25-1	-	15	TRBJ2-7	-	CASSFQGRGSYEQYF	TGTGCCAGCAGTTTCCAGGGCCGGGGCTCCTACGAGCAGTACTTC